This T cell receptor (beta chain) was recovered during a study of cytomegalovirus exposure and HLA in healthy donors. For this clone: Its antigen is unidentified.

Findings and limits, study-wide: Excluded were some V segments that proved indistinguishable, including TRBV6-2 and TRBV6-3.

With 0 bases clipped from V and 2 bases from J, the junction kept 7 bases outside the gene matches. The CDR3 sequence is 16 residues long. Germline CDR1 is MGHRA and CDR2 is YSYEKL. Each of the donors was a healthy bone marrow donor. PCR employed 60 Vbeta and 13 Jbeta primers. Assay: immunoSEQ multiplex PCR; the TCRdb copy retains only in-frame clones and omits some. The sample lists 130,000 to 150,000 clones; 70% to 80% were seen once. V is TRBV4-1 and J is TRBJ2-7, with TRBD1 matching 7 bases. This receptor was obtained from a woman aged 45-60 years in good health and CMV-seronegative. Sequenced input: PBMCs. The CDR3 region is CASSQDRWTGPYEQYF. CDR3 nucleotides: TGCGCCAGCAGCCAAGATCGTTGGACAGGCCCCTACGAGCAGTACTTC.